This TCR beta chain was sequenced in a study of cytomegalovirus exposure and HLA in healthy donors. Study results and caveats: According to the study, 160 or so TCR beta chains were cytomegalovirus-associated. In vitro checks showed that three CMV-associated chains really do target CMV antigens.

The data were produced by immunoSEQ multiplex PCR, yet TCRdb's version contains in-frame clones alone and is incomplete. The sample has about 280,000 clones; around 89% are singletons. The CDR3 contains 13 residues. Trimming left V 7 bases short and J 0 bases short, with 9 bases between. CDR1 MNHEY and CDR2 SVGAGI come from the germline V gene. For this clone: No antigen is known for it.

The TCR comes from a woman aged 18-29 years in good health and CMV-seronegative. V and J are TRBV6-5 and TRBJ1-2; tentative D call: TRBD1 (6 bases). Sequenced material: PBMCs. CDR3 loop: CASTGGPNYGYTF. The CDR3 DNA follows: TGTGCCAGCACGGGGGGCCCTAACTATGGCTACACCTTC.